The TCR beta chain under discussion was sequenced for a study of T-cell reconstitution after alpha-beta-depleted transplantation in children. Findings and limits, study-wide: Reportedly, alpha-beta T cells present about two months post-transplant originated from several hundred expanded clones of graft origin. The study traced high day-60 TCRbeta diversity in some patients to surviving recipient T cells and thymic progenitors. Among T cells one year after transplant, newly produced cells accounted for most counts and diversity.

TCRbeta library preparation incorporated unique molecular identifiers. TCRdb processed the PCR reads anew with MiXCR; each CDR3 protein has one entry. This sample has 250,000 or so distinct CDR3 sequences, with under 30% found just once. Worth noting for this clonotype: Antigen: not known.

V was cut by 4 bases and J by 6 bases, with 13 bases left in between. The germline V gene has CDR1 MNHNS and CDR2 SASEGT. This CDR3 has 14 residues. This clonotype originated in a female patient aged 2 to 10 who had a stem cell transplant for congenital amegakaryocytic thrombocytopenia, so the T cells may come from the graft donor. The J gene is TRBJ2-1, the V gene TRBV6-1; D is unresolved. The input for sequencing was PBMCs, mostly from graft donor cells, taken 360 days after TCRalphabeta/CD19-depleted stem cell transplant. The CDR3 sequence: CASSATPSVNEQFF. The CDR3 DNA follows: TGTGCCAGCAGTGCGACCCCTTCAGTCAATGAGCAGTTCTTC.